This T cell receptor beta chain appears in the sequencing data of a study of cytomegalovirus exposure and HLA in healthy donors. The PCR contained 60 Vbeta and 13 Jbeta primers. Produced via immunoSEQ multiplex PCR; TCRdb's table is partial and in-frame only. The profile shows about 120,000 clones, around 80% of them singletons. The germline CDR1 and CDR2 sequences are MGHDK and SYGVNS. This CDR3 contains 13 residues. The V gene lost 10 bases and the J gene lost 1 base, with 13 bases spanning the gap. Study-wide results and limits: In a later analysis, common viral pathogens appeared linked to several of the most significant clusters.

Worth noting for this clone: Antigen unknown.

The gene calls are TRBV25-1 and TRBJ2-5, with D uncertain. The source is a woman between 18 and 30 years old in good health and CMV-seronegative. The specimen was PBMCs. CDR3 residues: CATQFSAQETQYF. For the CDR3, the DNA is TGTGCCACCCAGTTCTCCGCCCAAGAGACCCAGTACTTC.